The sequence of this T cell receptor (beta chain) was determined in a study of blood T cells in healthy people across ages. With a J-beta primer mix and a sample-barcoded 5' primer, a second PCR ran about 6 to 11 cycles. Every cDNA molecule carried a tag from a template-switch adaptor bearing 12 random nucleotides. TCRdb itself ran the 5' RACE reads through MiXCR, one entry per CDR3 protein. This repertoire shows fewer than 1.5 million distinct CDR3 sequences, roughly 40% found once; its top ten account for 6.5% to 10%. The CDR3 totals 13 residues. CDR1 and CDR2 from the germline V gene are MGHDK and SYGVNS. Germline trimming cut 4 bases from V and 7 bases from J; bases unmatched to any gene: 3.

The receptor was derived from a woman under 30 in good health. The sequencing sample was made of blood. V is TRBV25-1 and J is TRBJ2-1, with TRBD1 identical over 8 bases. The CDR3 is CASSGTGRNEQFF. DNA for the CDR3: TGTGCCAGCAGTGGGACAGGGCGAAATGAGCAGTTCTTC.